Listed here are 9 T cell receptor beta chains from one sample, sequenced in a study of blood T cell repertoires in COVID-19. Assay: immunoSEQ multiplex PCR; the TCRdb copy retains only in-frame clones and omits some. The sample includes 300,000 to 400,000 clones, around 87% of them seen just once. The sequenced sample consisted of PBMCs or T cells enriched from blood (not recorded which). The receptors shown here come from a man younger than 35 who had recovered from COVID-19.

This chain links TRBV10-3 with TRBJ2-7; D is possibly TRBD2 (6 bases). The germline V and J ends were trimmed by 6 bases and 4 bases, with 13 bases remaining between them. The CDR3 consists of 13 residues. Germline V gene lookup returns CDR1 ENHRY and CDR2 SYGVKD. CDR3 sequence: CAIRGSSVYEQYF. CDR3 nucleotide sequence: TGTGCCATCAGGGGTTCTAGCGTGTACGAGCAGTACTTC.

CDR3 nucleotide sequence: TGTTCATCAACAGGGGTCACGAACACTGAAGCTTTCTTT. Translated, it gives CSSTGVTNTEAFF. V usage is TRBV6-6 and J usage is TRBJ1-1; 7 bases are shared with TRBD1. CDR3 length: 13 residues. Germline CDR1 and CDR2: MNHNY and SVGAGI (reference sequence).

V and J are TRBV3-1 (or the pseudogene TRBV3-2) and TRBJ1-5; no reliable D call. Deletions cut 5 bases from V and 4 bases from J, with 9 bases between. The CDR3 spans 13 residues. The germline V gene encodes CDR1 LGHDT and CDR2 YNNKEL (reference sequence). The CDR3 loop is CASSDPGNQPQHF. In DNA form, the CDR3 reads TGTGCCAGCAGCGACCCGGGTAATCAGCCCCAGCATTTT.

CDR3: CASSLDLARAKNIQYF. The CDR3 DNA reads TGCGCCAGCAGCTTGGATCTCGCGAGGGCCAAAAACATTCAGTACTTC. The gene calls are TRBV5-1 and TRBJ2-4; D not resolved. The CDR3 consists of 16 residues. Germline V gene sequence: CDR1 SGHRS, CDR2 YFSETQ. Deletions cut 0 bases from V and 1 base from J, with 11 bases between.

This clone occurred a few times. V is TRBV7-3 and J is TRBJ2-3; D gene unclear. Per germline, CDR1 SGHTA and CDR2 FQGTGA. CDR3 length: 12 amino acids. Trimming took off 4 bases at V and 9 bases at J, with 11 bases between the two ends. The CDR3 bases are TGTGCCAGCAGCTCCTCTCCCGGGACGCAGTATTTT. This encodes CASSSSPGTQYF.

The gene calls are TRBV19 and TRBJ2-7, with 7 bases fitting TRBD1. Trimming cost V 5 bases and J 2 bases; bases outside gene matches: 9. This CDR3 contains 15 residues. The germline CDR1 and CDR2 sequences are LNHDA and SQIVND (reference sequence). CDR3 loop: CASSLSDRETYEQYF. The DNA of the CDR3 is TGTGCCAGTAGTCTAAGCGACAGGGAAACCTACGAGCAGTACTTC.

This clone occurred once. This chain links TRBV7-6 with TRBJ2-1, with 9 bases lining up with TRBD2. J was trimmed by 8 bases and V by 4 bases; bases with no gene match: 18. The CDR3 sequence is 18 residues long. Per the germline V gene, CDR1 is SGHVS and CDR2 is FNYEAQ. The CDR3 region has the DNA TGTGCCAGCAGCTACCCTACAAGCGGGAGGACCCCCGGAGATGAGCAGTTCTTC. Translating gives CASSYPTSGRTPGDEQFF. The variable domain in full, completed from reference TRBV7-6 and TRBJ2-1, reads GAGVSQSPRYKVTKRGQDVALRCDPISGHVSLYWYRQALGQGPEFLTYFNYEAQQDKSGLPNDRFSAERPEGSISTLTIQRTEQRDSAMYRCASSYPTSGRTPGDEQFFGPGTRLTVL.

The chain couples TRBV2 to TRBJ2-7; 10 bases are a match to TRBD1. The trim removed 6 bases at V and 2 bases at J, leaving 4 bases unmatched. Per the germline V gene, CDR1 is SNHLY and CDR2 is FYNNEI. The CDR3 contains 14 residues. For the CDR3, the DNA is TGTGCCAGCAGGGCGGGACAGGGGCCCTACGAGCAGTACTTC. It specifies CASRAGQGPYEQYF.

The chain joins TRBV12-2 to TRBJ2-5; the DNA was not used to check the table's D call, TRBD1. TRBV12-2 is labeled a pseudogene. The CDR3 contains 14 residues. The CDR3 coding sequence is TGTGCAAGTCACCGACAGGGGGCGGTGGAGACCCAGTACTTC. Protein product: CASHRQGAVETQYF.